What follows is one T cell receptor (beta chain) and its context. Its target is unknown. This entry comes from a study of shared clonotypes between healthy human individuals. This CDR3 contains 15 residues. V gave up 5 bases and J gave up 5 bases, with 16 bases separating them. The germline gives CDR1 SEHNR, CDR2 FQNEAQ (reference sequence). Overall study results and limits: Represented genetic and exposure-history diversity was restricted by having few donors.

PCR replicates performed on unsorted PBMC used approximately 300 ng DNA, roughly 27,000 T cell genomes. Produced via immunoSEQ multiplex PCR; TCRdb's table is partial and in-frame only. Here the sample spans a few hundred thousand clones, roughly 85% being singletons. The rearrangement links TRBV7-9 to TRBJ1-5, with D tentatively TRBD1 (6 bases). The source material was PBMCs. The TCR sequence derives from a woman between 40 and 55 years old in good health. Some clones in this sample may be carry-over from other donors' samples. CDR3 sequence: CASSQDEGGHQPQHF. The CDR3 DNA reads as TGTGCCAGCAGCCAAGATGAGGGGGGCCATCAGCCCCAGCATTTT.